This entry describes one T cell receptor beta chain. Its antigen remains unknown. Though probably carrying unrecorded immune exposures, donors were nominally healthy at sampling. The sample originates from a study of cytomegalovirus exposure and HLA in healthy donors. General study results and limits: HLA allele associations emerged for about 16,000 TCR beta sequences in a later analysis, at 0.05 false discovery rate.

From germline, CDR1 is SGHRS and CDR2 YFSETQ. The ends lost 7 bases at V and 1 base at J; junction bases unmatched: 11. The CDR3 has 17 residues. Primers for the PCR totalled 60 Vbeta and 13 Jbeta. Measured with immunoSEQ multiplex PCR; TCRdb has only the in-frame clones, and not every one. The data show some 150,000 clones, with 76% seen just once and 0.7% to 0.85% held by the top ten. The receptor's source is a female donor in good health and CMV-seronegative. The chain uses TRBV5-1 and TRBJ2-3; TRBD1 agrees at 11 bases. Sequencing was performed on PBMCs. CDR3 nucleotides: TGCGCCAGCGGACAGGGGGCACAACTCCCCCGCACAGATACGCAGTATTTT. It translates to CASGQGAQLPRTDTQYF.